This entry concerns a single T cell receptor (beta chain). The data were taken from a study of blood T cell repertoires in COVID-19. About the research overall: Nucleic acid was either cDNA or gDNA, and it came from T cells, B-cell-depleted T cells, or PBMCs.

Clones were read by immunoSEQ multiplex PCR, and TCRdb kept only the in-frame ones, dropping some. The sample lists 200,000 to 300,000 clones; 70% to 90% were seen once. The receptor was derived from a woman between 40 and 50 years old with acute or convalescent COVID-19. Sequenced sample: peripheral blood.

The DNA of the CDR3 is TGTGCCAGCAGTGATTCAGGGGCGCATGTGGGTGAAAAACTGTTTTTT. It specifies CASSDSGAHVGEKLFF. The chain joins TRBV6-1 to TRBJ1-4; D is perhaps TRBD1 (6 bases). The CDR3 has 16 amino acids. Germline V gives CDR1 MNHNS, CDR2 SASEGT. Trimming cost V 3 bases and J 7 bases, with 18 bases left between them.